This T cell receptor beta chain is drawn from a study of T cell responses to AZD1222 COVID-19 vaccine. TCRdb's table, derived via immunoSEQ multiplex PCR, lists solely in-frame clones and lacks some. The data contain 35,000 to 45,000 clones, around 81% of them singletons. The CDR3 covers 14 residues. Germline V gene data show CDR1 as LGHDT and CDR2 as YNNKEL (reference sequence). The trim removed 7 bases at V and 5 bases at J, leaving 9 bases unmatched. Sequences were derived from peripheral blood, sampled on day 0 of AZD1222 vaccination. The TCR sequence derives from an adult in good health. The rearrangement links TRBV3-1 (or the pseudogene TRBV3-2) to TRBJ1-1; the match to TRBD1 covers 8 bases. The DNA for the CDR3 is TGTGCCAGCACCACAGGGGGGGTAGGGACTGAAGCTTTCTTT. It codes for CASTTGGVGTEAFF.